These 4 T cell receptor beta chains were sequenced from one sample in a study of blood T cell repertoires in COVID-19. Using immunoSEQ multiplex PCR, the repertoire was profiled, and TCRdb retains in-frame clones only, with some absent. The profile shows tens of thousands of clones, around nine tenths of them singletons. Sequences were obtained from peripheral blood. The receptors were gathered from a man aged 35 to 55 with acute or convalescent COVID-19.

The chain couples TRBV28 to TRBJ2-2; D might be TRBD2 (5 bases). The V end lost 4 bases, the J end lost 6 bases, and 15 bases lay between the germline ends. The length of the CDR3 is 15 residues. The V gene's germline CDR1 is MDHEN and CDR2 SYDVKM. The CDR3 DNA follows: TGTGCCAGCAGTTCCTGGACTGATCAGGCCGGGGAGCTGTTTTTT. It yields the protein CASSSWTDQAGELFF.

The table lists this clone with a few counts. This CDR3 is CASSGTSGTASNQPQHF. The CDR3 DNA sequence: TGTGCCAGCAGTGGGACTTCCGGGACAGCTAGCAATCAGCCCCAGCATTTT. V gene TRBV6-1 combines with J gene TRBJ1-5; 7 bases line up with TRBD1. J gave up 0 bases and V 4 bases, and 9 bases lay outside the gene matches. The CDR3 extends over 17 amino acids. In germline, CDR1 is MNHNS, CDR2 SASEGT.

The V call is TRBV5-4, the J call TRBJ1-6; possibly TRBD1 for D (6 bases). Trimming pared 3 bases from V and 10 bases from J, leaving 11 bases between. This CDR3 is 13 amino acids long. Germline V gene lookup returns CDR1 SGHNT and CDR2 YYREEE (reference sequence). The CDR3 loop reads CASSYWGRSPLHF. The CDR3 nucleotides read TGTGCCAGCAGCTATTGGGGGCGGTCACCCCTCCACTTT.

This rearrangement joins TRBV30 to TRBJ2-7, with 11 bases matching TRBD2. CDR3 length: 13 residues. Trimming took 4 bases from V and 4 from J; bases not matched to a gene: 3. The germline gives CDR1 GTSNPN, CDR2 SVGIG (reference sequence). The CDR3: CAWNSGREYEQYF. The DNA of the CDR3 is TGTGCCTGGAATAGCGGGAGGGAATACGAGCAGTACTTC.